These 12 T cell receptor beta chains share one sample of origin, sequenced in a study of T cells in Graves' hyperthyroidism and ophthalmopathy (dated by TCRdb to between 2018 and 2021). The library came from multiplex PCR. TCRdb records Illumina HiSeq 2000 as the sequencer. Amplification of TCR beta CDR3 regions was carried out from RNA transcripts. The TCR CDR3 was subjected to a first round of RT-PCR using the HTBI primer set and the Qiagen OneStep RT-PCR kit. TCRdb's own reprocessing of the public reads used fastp at Q25 and MiXCR and kept productive beta chains. Each entry merges the rows of one CDR3 protein and shows their most common DNA and genes. The sample yields around 520,000 distinct CDR3 sequences; less than 25% were counted once. 11% of the sample is held by the ten biggest clonotypes. The sample taken for sequencing was blood. The receptor set was obtained from a woman aged 25 to 39 with Graves' ophthalmopathy.

This clonotype was observed at least ten times. The rearrangement links TRBV12-3 or TRBV12-4 to TRBJ2-5; D is possibly TRBD2 (6 bases). The V and J ends lost 10 bases and 5 bases respectively, with 17 bases between them. The CDR3 runs 13 residues. The CDR3 DNA follows: TGTGCCATCGCCGGGCGGGGTACCGAGACCCAGTACTTC. Encoded protein: CAIAGRGTETQYF.

This clonotype was counted many times. This rearrangement joins TRBV20-1 to TRBJ2-4; 7 positions agree with TRBD1. Trimming took 0 bases from V and 6 from J; bases not matched to a gene: 8. Looked up from germline, CDR1 is DFQATT and CDR2 is SNEGSKA (reference sequence). The CDR3 is 15 amino acids. The CDR3 sequence is CSARDQVAGGNIQYF. DNA for the CDR3: TGCAGTGCTAGAGATCAAGTGGCAGGGGGAAACATTCAGTACTTC.

This clonotype was detected ten times or more. The rearrangement joins TRBV13 to TRBJ2-7, with 12 bases that match TRBD2. This CDR3 has 15 residues. The junction had 4 bases not matched to a gene; V was cut back by 4 bases and J by 3 bases. Germline CDR1 and CDR2: PRHDT and FYEKMQ (reference sequence). The DNA for the CDR3 is TGTGCCAGCAGCTCACTAGCGGGGGGCTTCTACGAGCAGTACTTC. It translates to CASSSLAGGFYEQYF.

This clonotype has ten or more counts. The chain uses TRBV24-1 and TRBJ1-2; maybe TRBD1 (6 bases). CDR3 length: 12 residues. CDR1 and CDR2 (germline): KGHDR, SFDVKD. The ends were cut back, 5 bases at V and 7 bases at J, with 10 bases in the middle. CDR3 in amino acids: CATSAGGGGYTF. CDR3 DNA: TGTGCCACCAGTGCCGGGGGCGGTGGCTACACCTTC.

This clonotype has ten or more counts. The V and J genes are TRBV29-1 and TRBJ1-1; D possibly corresponds to TRBD1 (5 bases). V shed 0 bases and J shed 0 bases, with 8 bases lying between them. CDR3 length: 14 residues. Per the germline V gene, CDR1 is SQVTM and CDR2 is ANQGSEA. The CDR3 sequence: CSVEDGTLNTEAFF. The CDR3 coding sequence is TGCAGCGTTGAAGATGGGACTTTGAACACTGAAGCTTTCTTT.

This clonotype showed up many times. The CDR3 here is CATTHSLGDYQSSYEQYF. CDR3 bases: TGTGCCACCACCCACTCGCTAGGGGACTACCAGAGCTCCTACGAGCAGTACTTC. The chain couples TRBV15 to TRBJ2-7; 7 bases map to TRBD2. The V and J ends lost 7 bases and 0 bases, in that order; junction bases with no gene match: 18. There are 18 residues in the CDR3. The germline V gene encodes CDR1 LNHNV and CDR2 YYDKDF (reference sequence).

This clonotype has a count of ten or more. The chain employs TRBV5-6 and TRBJ1-2; 7 nucleotides match TRBD1. CDR3 length: 12 residues. V was clipped by 4 bases and J by 6 bases; unmatched bases: 3. Per germline, CDR1 SGHDT and CDR2 YYEEEE. Here the CDR3 reads CASSMDRHGYTF. The DNA of the CDR3 is TGTGCCAGCAGCATGGACAGGCATGGCTACACCTTC.

V usage is TRBV12-3 or TRBV12-4 and J usage is TRBJ1-1; 8 nucleotides line up with TRBD1. The CDR3 consists of 14 residues. The V gene end was trimmed by 3 bases and the J gene end by 5 bases; junction bases not matched to a gene: 5. The CDR3 DNA reads TGTGCCAGCAGTTTGGACAGGGTGTTGACTGAAGCTTTCTTT. Translation: CASSLDRVLTEAFF.

The chain employs TRBV6-1 and TRBJ1-2, with 9 bases identical to TRBD1. Germline values: CDR1 MNHNS, CDR2 SASEGT. The CDR3 has 14 amino acids. J lost 6 bases, V lost 6 bases, and 8 bases had no gene match. CDR3 loop: CASREQGALDGYTF. CDR3 bases: TGTGCCAGCAGGGAACAGGGGGCTTTGGATGGCTACACCTTC.

This chain's CDR3 is CASSTPQGGETGELFF. The DNA of the CDR3 is TGCGCCAGCAGCACGCCACAGGGAGGAGAGACCGGGGAGCTGTTTTTT. The chain employs TRBV4-1 and TRBJ2-2, with D perhaps given as TRBD1 or TRBD2 (6 bases each). V was trimmed by 5 bases and J by 5 bases, leaving 18 bases between them. CDR1 and CDR2 (germline): MGHRA, YSYEKL. This CDR3 spans 16 amino acids.

This CDR3 is CASSLVVATEAFF. The DNA of the CDR3 is TGTGCCAGCAGTTTAGTGGTTGCCACTGAAGCTTTCTTT. The V call is TRBV12-3 or TRBV12-4, the J call TRBJ1-1, with D hard to call. The CDR3 consists of 13 residues. V gave up 1 base and J gave up 4 bases, with 7 bases separating them.

The chain has TRBV3-1 and TRBJ1-3; no clear D. Germline V gene sequence: CDR1 LGHDT, CDR2 YNNKEL (reference sequence). The V gene lost 1 base and the J gene lost 0 bases, with 10 bases spanning the gap. This CDR3 region has 16 residues. CDR3 nucleotide sequence: TGTGCCAGCAGCCAAGCCGACGGTATCTCTGGAAACACCATATATTTT. Translating gives CASSQADGISGNTIYF.